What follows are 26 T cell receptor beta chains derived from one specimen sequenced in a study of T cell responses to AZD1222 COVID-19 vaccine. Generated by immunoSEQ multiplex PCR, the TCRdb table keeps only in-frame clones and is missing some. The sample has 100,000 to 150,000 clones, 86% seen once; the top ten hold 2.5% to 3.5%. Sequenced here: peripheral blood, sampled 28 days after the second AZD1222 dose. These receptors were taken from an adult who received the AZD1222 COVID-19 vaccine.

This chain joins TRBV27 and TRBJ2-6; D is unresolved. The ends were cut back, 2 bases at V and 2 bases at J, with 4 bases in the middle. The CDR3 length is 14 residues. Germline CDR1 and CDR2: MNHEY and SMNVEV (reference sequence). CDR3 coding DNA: TGTGCCAGCAGTTTACGGGCTGGGGCCAACGTCCTGACTTTC. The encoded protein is CASSLRAGANVLTF.

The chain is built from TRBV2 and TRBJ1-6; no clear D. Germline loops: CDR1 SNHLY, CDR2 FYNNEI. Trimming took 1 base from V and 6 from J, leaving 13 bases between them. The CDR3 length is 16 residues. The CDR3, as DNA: TGTGCCAGCAGTGAAGAACCCGGGGTCTTTAATTCACCCCTCCACTTT. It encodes CASSEEPGVFNSPLHF.

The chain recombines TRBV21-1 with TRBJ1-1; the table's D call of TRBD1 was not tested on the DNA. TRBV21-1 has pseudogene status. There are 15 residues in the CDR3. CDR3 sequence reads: CASSKGDRGNTEAFF. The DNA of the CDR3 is TGTGCCAGCAGCAAAGGGGACAGGGGGAACACTGAAGCTTTCTTT.

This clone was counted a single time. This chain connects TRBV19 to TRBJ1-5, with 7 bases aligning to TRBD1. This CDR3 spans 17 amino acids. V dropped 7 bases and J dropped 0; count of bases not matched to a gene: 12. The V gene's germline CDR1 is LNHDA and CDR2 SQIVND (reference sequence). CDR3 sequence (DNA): TGTGCCAGTAATAAGGGGGCAGTCTCCGGTAGCAATCAGCCCCAGCATTTT. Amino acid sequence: CASNKGAVSGSNQPQHF.

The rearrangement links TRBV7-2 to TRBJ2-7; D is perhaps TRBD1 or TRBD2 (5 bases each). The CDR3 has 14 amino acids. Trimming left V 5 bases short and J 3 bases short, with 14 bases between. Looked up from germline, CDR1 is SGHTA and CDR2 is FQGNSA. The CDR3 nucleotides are TGTGCCAGCAGCGCCGGGACGGGCTACTACGAGCAGTACTTC. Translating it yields CASSAGTGYYEQYF. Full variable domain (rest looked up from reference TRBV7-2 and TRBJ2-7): GAGVSQSPSNKVTEKGKDVELRCDPISGHTALYWYRQSLGQGLEFLIYFQGNSAPDKSGLPSDRFSAERTGGSVSTLTIQRTQQEDSAVYLCASSAGTGYYEQYFGPGTRLTVT.

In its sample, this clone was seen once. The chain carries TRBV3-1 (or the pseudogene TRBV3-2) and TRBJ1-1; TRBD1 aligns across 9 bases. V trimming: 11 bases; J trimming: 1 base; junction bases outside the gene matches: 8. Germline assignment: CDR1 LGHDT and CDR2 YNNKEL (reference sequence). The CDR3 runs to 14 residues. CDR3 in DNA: TGTGCCGTGAGGACAGGGGTGGGGAACACTGAAGCTTTCTTT. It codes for CAVRTGVGNTEAFF.

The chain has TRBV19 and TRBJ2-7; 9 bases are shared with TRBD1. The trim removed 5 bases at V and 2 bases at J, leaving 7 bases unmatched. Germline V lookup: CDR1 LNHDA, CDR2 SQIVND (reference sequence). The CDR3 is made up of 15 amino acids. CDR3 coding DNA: TGTGCCAGTAGTCGCGACCGGGACAGGGCCTACGAGCAGTACTTC. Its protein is CASSRDRDRAYEQYF.

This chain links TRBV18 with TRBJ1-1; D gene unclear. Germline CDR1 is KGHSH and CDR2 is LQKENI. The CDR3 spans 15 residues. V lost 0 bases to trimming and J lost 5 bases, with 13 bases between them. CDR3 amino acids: CASSPPGPGRTEAFF. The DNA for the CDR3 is TGTGCCAGCTCACCACCAGGCCCCGGGCGGACTGAAGCTTTCTTT. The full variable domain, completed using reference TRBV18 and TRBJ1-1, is NAGVMQNPRHLVRRRGQEARLRCSPMKGHSHVYWYRQLPEEGLKFMVYLQKENIIDESGMPKERFSAEFPKEGPSILRIQQVVRGDSAAYFCASSPPGPGRTEAFFGQGTRLTVV.

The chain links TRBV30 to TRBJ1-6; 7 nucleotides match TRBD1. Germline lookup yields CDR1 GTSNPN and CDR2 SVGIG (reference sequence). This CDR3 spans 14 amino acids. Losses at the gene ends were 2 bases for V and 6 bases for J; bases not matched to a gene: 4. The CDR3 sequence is CAWSTGQSNSPLHF. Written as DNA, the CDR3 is TGTGCCTGGAGTACGGGACAGAGTAATTCACCCCTCCACTTT.

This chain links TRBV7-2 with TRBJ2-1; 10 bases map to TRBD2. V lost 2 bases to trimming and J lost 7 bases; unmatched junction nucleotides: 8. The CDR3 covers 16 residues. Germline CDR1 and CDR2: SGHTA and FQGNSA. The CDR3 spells CASSLFPSGGINEQFF. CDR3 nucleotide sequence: TGTGCCAGCAGCTTATTTCCTAGCGGGGGTATTAATGAGCAGTTCTTC.

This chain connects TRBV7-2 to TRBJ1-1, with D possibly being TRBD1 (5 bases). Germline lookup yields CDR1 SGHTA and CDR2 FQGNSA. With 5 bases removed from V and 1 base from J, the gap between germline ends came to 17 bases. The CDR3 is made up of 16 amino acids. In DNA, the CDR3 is TGTGCCAGCAGCCCACAGGCGGGACGGCAGAACACTGAAGCTTTCTTT. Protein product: CASSPQAGRQNTEAFF. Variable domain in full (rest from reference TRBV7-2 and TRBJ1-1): GAGVSQSPSNKVTEKGKDVELRCDPISGHTALYWYRQSLGQGLEFLIYFQGNSAPDKSGLPSDRFSAERTGGSVSTLTIQRTQQEDSAVYLCASSPQAGRQNTEAFFGQGTRLTVV.

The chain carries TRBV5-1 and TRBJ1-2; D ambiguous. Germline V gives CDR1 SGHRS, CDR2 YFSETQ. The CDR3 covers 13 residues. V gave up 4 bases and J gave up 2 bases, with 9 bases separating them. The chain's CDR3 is CASSVGSNYGYTF. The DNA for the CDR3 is TGCGCCAGCAGCGTGGGATCCAACTATGGCTACACCTTC.

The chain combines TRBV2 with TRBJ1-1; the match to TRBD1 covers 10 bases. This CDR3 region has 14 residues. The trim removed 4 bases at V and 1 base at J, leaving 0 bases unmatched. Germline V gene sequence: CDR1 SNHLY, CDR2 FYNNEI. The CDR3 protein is CASSGDRGNTEAFF. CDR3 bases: TGTGCCAGCAGTGGGGACAGGGGGAACACTGAAGCTTTCTTT.

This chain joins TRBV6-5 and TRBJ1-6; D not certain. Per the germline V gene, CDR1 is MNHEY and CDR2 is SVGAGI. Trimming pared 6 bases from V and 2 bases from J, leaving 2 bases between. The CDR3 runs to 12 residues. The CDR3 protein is CASRAYNSPLHF. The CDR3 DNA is TGTGCCAGCAGGGCCTATAATTCACCCCTCCACTTT.

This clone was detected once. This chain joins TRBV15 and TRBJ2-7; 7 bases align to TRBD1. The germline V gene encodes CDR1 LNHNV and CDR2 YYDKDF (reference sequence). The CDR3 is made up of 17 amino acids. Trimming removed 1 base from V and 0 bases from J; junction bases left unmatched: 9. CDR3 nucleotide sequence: TGTGCCACCAGCAGAGCCCCGACAGGGATCTTCTCCTACGAGCAGTACTTC. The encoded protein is CATSRAPTGIFSYEQYF.

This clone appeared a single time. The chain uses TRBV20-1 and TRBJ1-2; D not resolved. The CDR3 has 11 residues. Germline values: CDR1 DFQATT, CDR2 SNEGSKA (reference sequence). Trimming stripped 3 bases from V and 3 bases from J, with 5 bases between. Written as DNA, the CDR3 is TGCAGTGCTAGCATGGACTATGGCTACACCTTC. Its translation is CSASMDYGYTF.

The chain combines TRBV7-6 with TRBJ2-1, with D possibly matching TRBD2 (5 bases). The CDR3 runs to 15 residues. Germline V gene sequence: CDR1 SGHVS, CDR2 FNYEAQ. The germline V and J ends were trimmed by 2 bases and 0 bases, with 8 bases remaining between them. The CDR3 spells CASSLPGSSYNEQFF. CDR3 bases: TGTGCCAGCAGCTTACCGGGGTCCTCCTACAATGAGCAGTTCTTC.

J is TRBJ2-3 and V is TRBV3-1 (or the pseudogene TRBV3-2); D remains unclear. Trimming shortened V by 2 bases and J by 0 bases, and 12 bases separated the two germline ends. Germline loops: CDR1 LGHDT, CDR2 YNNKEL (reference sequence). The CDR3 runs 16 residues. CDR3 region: CASSQSRPFSTDTQYF. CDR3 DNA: TGTGCCAGCAGCCAAAGCAGGCCGTTTAGCACAGATACGCAGTATTTT.

CDR3 sequence reads: CASTRQGTDTQYF. The CDR3 DNA is TGTGCCAGCACCCGACAGGGCACAGATACGCAGTATTTT. The genes are TRBV28 and TRBJ2-3, with D perhaps TRBD1 (6 bases). This CDR3 spans 13 amino acids. The V and J ends lost 7 bases and 1 base respectively, with 9 bases between them. The germline V gene encodes CDR1 MDHEN and CDR2 SYDVKM.

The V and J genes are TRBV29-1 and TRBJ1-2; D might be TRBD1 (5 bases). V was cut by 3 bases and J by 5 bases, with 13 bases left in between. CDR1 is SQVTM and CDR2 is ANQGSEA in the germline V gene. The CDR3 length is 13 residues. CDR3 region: CSVDGGREYGYTF. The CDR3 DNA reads TGCAGCGTTGATGGGGGAAGGGAGTATGGCTACACCTTC.

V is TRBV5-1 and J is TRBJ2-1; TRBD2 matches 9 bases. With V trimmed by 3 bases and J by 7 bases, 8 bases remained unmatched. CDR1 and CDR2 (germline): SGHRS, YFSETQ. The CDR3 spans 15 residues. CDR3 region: CASSSASGVGNEQFF. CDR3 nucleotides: TGCGCCAGCAGCTCGGCTAGCGGGGTCGGGAATGAGCAGTTCTTC.

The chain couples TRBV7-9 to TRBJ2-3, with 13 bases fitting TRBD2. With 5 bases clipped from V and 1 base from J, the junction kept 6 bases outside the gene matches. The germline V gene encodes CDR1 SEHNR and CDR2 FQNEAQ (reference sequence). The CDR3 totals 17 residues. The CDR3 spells CASSPGLAGSRTDTQYF. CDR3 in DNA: TGTGCCAGCAGCCCGGGACTAGCGGGGTCTCGCACAGATACGCAGTATTTT.

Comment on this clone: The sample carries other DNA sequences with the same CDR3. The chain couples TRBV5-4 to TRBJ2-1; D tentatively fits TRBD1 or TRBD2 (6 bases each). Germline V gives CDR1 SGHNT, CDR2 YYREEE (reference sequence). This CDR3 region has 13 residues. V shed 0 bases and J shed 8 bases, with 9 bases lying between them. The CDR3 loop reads CASSLARGDEQFF. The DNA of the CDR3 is TGTGCCAGCAGCTTGGCAAGGGGGGATGAGCAGTTCTTC.

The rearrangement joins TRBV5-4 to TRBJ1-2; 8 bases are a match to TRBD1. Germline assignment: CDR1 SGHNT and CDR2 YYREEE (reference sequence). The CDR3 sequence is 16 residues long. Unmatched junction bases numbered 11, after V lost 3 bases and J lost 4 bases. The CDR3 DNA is TGTGCCAGCAGCTCAGAGAGCAGGGGGCCAGGCTATGGCTACACCTTC. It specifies CASSSESRGPGYGYTF.

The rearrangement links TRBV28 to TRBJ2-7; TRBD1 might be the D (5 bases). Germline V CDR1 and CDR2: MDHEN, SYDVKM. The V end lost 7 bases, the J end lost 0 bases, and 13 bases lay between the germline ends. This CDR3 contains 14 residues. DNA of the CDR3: TGTGCCAGCACCCCACTCGACAGCTCCTACGAGCAGTACTTC. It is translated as CASTPLDSSYEQYF.

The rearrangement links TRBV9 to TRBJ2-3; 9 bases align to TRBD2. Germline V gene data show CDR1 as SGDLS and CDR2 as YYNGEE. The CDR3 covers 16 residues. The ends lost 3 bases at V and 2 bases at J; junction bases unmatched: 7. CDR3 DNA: TGTGCCAGCAGCGGCGTAGCGGGGGCCTCCACAGATACGCAGTATTTT. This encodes CASSGVAGASTDTQYF.